The rows below give T cell receptor beta chains drawn from one sample of a study of early T cells in non-severe SARS-CoV-2 infection. TCRdb reprocessed the 5' RACE reads via MiXCR and lists one record per CDR3 protein. The profile shows tens of thousands of distinct CDR3 sequences, about a tenth of them singletons. The specimen was whole blood, collected at baseline. The source of these receptors is an adult who was a healthcare worker with PCR-confirmed SARS-CoV-2 infection or an uninfected control (not recorded which). Each CDR3 is given with its conserved first and last residue. The D gene is left open where the match is weak. Clone size is shown for a subset of rows, as once, few, many or a class of expanded clone.

D | J | size | V | DNA | CDR3
TRBD2 | TRBJ2-3 | few | TRBV6-2/TRBV6-3 | TGTGCCAGCAAAGCCGCGGGGGCAGATACGCAGTATTTT | CASKAAGADTQYF
NA | TRBJ1-1 | many | TRBV25-1 | TGTGCCAGCAGTGGGTTAGCTCGGGACACTGAAGCTTTCTTT | CASSGLARDTEAFF
TRBD2 | TRBJ2-1 | many | TRBV2 | TGTGCCAGCAGAGGAGCGGGGGAGTACAATGAGCAGTTCTTC | CASRGAGEYNEQFF
TRBD2 | TRBJ2-5 | NA | TRBV11-1 | TGTGCCAGCAGCCCCCGGGGAGCCCCCGGGGGGAAAGAGACCCAGTACTTC | CASSPRGAPGGKETQYF
NA | TRBJ1-2 | few | TRBV6-1 | TGTGCCAGCAGTGTGACAGGCTATGGCTACACCTTC | CASSVTGYGYTF
NA | TRBJ2-5 | few | TRBV20-1 | TGCAGTGCACCCGCCCGAGGGGTCGGGGAGACCCAGTACTTC | CSAPARGVGETQYF
TRBD1 | TRBJ1-5 | many | TRBV6-6 | TGTGCCAGCAGTCAACGCTGGACAGGTAATAGCAATCAGCCCCAGCATTTT | CASSQRWTGNSNQPQHF
TRBD1 | TRBJ2-3 | many | TRBV20-1 | TGCAGTGCTAGAGTCCCTTTGGGCAGGGGGCCAGATACGCAGTATTTT | CSARVPLGRGPDTQYF
NA | TRBJ1-5 | many | TRBV19 | TGTGCCAGTAGTACAGGGAGGGGGATCAATCAGCCCCAGCATTTT | CASSTGRGINQPQHF
NA | TRBJ2-1 | few | TRBV11-3 | TGTGCCAGCAGCTTAGACGGCTTCGGGGAGCAGTTCTTC | CASSLDGFGEQFF
TRBD1 | TRBJ1-4 | few | TRBV12-3/TRBV12-4 | TGTGCCAGCAGCCGACGACAGGGGTCTGAAAAACTGTTTTTT | CASSRRQGSEKLFF
TRBD2 | TRBJ2-1 | NA | TRBV7-9 | TGTGCCAGCAGCTTAGCCCTAGCGGGGAAGGTCAATGAGCAGTTCTTC | CASSLALAGKVNEQFF
NA | TRBJ2-2 | many | TRBV2 | TGTGCCAGCACGGAAAACACCGGGGAGCTGTTTTTT | CASTENTGELFF
NA | TRBJ2-1 | many | TRBV29-1 | TGCAGCGCGGTCTACAATGAGCAGTTCTTC | CSAVYNEQFF
NA | TRBJ2-5 | NA | TRBV29-1 | TGCAGCGTTGGCCCCGGTACAGCTGGGGAGACCCAGTACTTC | CSVGPGTAGETQYF
NA | TRBJ2-3 | few | TRBV30 | TGTGCCTGGCGGGACGGGTTCGATACGCAGTATTTT | CAWRDGFDTQYF
TRBD1 | TRBJ2-5 | few | TRBV20-1 | TGCAGTGCCCGGGGACAGAATCAAGAGACCCAGTACTTC | CSARGQNQETQYF
NA | TRBJ1-1 | NA | TRBV7-3 | TGTGCCAGCAGCTTTAGGTTGGACACTGAAGCTTTCTTT | CASSFRLDTEAFF
NA | TRBJ1-1 | many | TRBV7-2 | TGTGCCAGCAGCTTAGAGTATGTGGCTTTCTTT | CASSLEYVAFF
TRBD2 | TRBJ2-2 | medium-sized | TRBV10-3 | TGTGCCATTCAGGACTCCGGGACTAGCGCCGGGGAGCTGTTTTTT | CAIQDSGTSAGELFF
NA | TRBJ2-5 | NA | TRBV7-2 | TGTGCCAGCAGCTCCCGGGACTTCGAAGAGACCCAGTACTTC | CASSSRDFEETQYF
NA | TRBJ2-7 | many | TRBV2 | TGTGCCAGCAGTCACCGGACTCAGAAGGGCTTC | CASSHRTQKGF
NA | TRBJ2-7 | NA | TRBV27 | TGTGCCAGCAGTTTAGGCACCTCCTACGAGCAGTACTTC | CASSLGTSYEQYF
TRBD1 | TRBJ2-7 | many | TRBV6-2/TRBV6-3 | TGTGCCAGCAGTTACGACAGGGAATTCGAGCAGTACTTC | CASSYDREFEQYF
NA | TRBJ2-1 | NA | TRBV5-1 | TGCGCCAGCAGCTGGACCACGCTCGGGGTGGCCTACAATGAGCAGTTCTTC | CASSWTTLGVAYNEQFF
NA | TRBJ1-1 | NA | TRBV7-9 | TGTGCCAGCAGCCCCCATCCCCGGAGGGCGGACACTGAAGCTTTCTTT | CASSPHPRRADTEAFF
TRBD1 | TRBJ2-3 | many | TRBV4-2 | TGTGCCAGCAGCCTAGGACAGGAGACCACAGATACGCAGTATTTT | CASSLGQETTDTQYF
TRBD1 | TRBJ1-1 | few | TRBV19 | TGTGCCAGTAGTCCCCAGGATTGGACAGGGGTAGAAGCTTTCTTT | CASSPQDWTGVEAFF
TRBD2 | TRBJ2-7 | many | TRBV15 | TGTGCCACCAGCAGTAGCGGGAGGGCCGGGTACGAGCAGTACTTC | CATSSSGRAGYEQYF
TRBD1 | TRBJ2-6 | few | TRBV5-1 | TGCGCCAGCGGGGACAGCAAGACTGGGGCCAACGTCCTGACTTTC | CASGDSKTGANVLTF
NA | TRBJ2-7 | few | TRBV28 | TGTGCCAGCAGTCCTCAGTTCTTCTACGAGCAGTACTTC | CASSPQFFYEQYF
NA | TRBJ2-6 | NA | TRBV28 | TGTGCCAGCCAAACCCCCGGAGGGGCCAACGTCCTGACTTTC | CASQTPGGANVLTF
NA | TRBJ2-3 | many | TRBV20-1 | TGCAGTGCTAACTCCGGCAATACGCAGTATTTT | CSANSGNTQYF
TRBD2 | TRBJ2-1 | few | TRBV20-1 | TGCAGTGCTAGATCGCAGGCGGGAAAGCGGGAAGGCTCCTACGGGGAGCAGTTCTTC | CSARSQAGKREGSYGEQFF
NA | TRBJ2-1 | many | TRBV27 | TGTGCCAGCAGGCCACCACGGGTTGGGGAGCATGAGCAGTTCTTC | CASRPPRVGEHEQFF
NA | TRBJ2-5 | many | TRBV12-3/TRBV12-4 | TGTGCCAGCAGCCTGGACAAATCAGTAGAGTACTTC | CASSLDKSVEYF
TRBD1 | TRBJ2-7 | NA | TRBV7-9 | TGTGCCAGCAGCGCAGACCGGGACAGGGACGAGCAGTACTTC | CASSADRDRDEQYF
NA | TRBJ2-2 | many | TRBV4-1 | TGCGCCAGCAGCCAGGGACTTGGGGCCGGGGAGCTGTTTTTT | CASSQGLGAGELFF
NA | TRBJ1-2 | many | TRBV14 | TGTGCCAGCAGCCAGAATGTTGGGGACTATGGCTACACCTTC | CASSQNVGDYGYTF
NA | TRBJ2-7 | few | TRBV20-1 | TGCAGTGCTAGCCCTAGCGTCAAATACGAGCAGTACTTC | CSASPSVKYEQYF
NA | TRBJ2-1 | few | TRBV6-4 | TGTGCCAGCAGTCTCACTACCTCCTACAATGAGCAGTTCTTC | CASSLTTSYNEQFF
TRBD2 | TRBJ2-3 | many | TRBV5-6 | TGTGCCAGCAGCCCGGGACTAGCGGGGGGTGATACGCAGTATTTT | CASSPGLAGGDTQYF
TRBD2 | TRBJ2-1 | many | TRBV27 | TGTGCCAGCACCCGACTAGCGGGACCCCTTTACAATGAGCAGTTCTTC | CASTRLAGPLYNEQFF
TRBD2 | TRBJ2-1 | few | TRBV20-1 | TGCAGTGCTAGATGGCTAGCGGGTTACAATGAGCAGTTCTTC | CSARWLAGYNEQFF
TRBD2 | TRBJ2-7 | few | TRBV10-3 | TGTGCCATCAGTTTGGCGGGAGTTTACGAGCAGTACTTC | CAISLAGVYEQYF
NA | TRBJ1-4 | NA | TRBV18 | TGTGCCAGCTCACCCATTGGAGTCGTAGCTGAAAAACTGTTTTTT | CASSPIGVVAEKLFF
NA | TRBJ1-1 | few | TRBV28 | TGTGCCAGCAGTTTCTTACAGAGGAACACTGAAGCTTTCTTT | CASSFLQRNTEAFF
NA | TRBJ1-2 | NA | TRBV12-3/TRBV12-4 | TGTGCCAGCAGTCCCGGACAGAGGTATGGCTACACCTTC | CASSPGQRYGYTF
NA | TRBJ2-7 | NA | TRBV5-1 | TGCGCCAGCAGCCCGGATAGCGAGGAGCAGTACTTC | CASSPDSEEQYF
NA | TRBJ1-6 | NA | TRBV7-8 | TGTGCCAGCAGCTTTGAGGGCTTTAATTCACCCCTCCACTTT | CASSFEGFNSPLHF